The rows below give T cell receptor beta chains drawn from one sample of a study of cytomegalovirus exposure and HLA in healthy donors. Libraries were prepared by immunoSEQ multiplex PCR; TCRdb keeps only in-frame clonotypes and omits some of them. There are approximately 100,000 clones in the sample; 60% to 80% occur only once, and over 2.5% lies in the top ten. Sequences were obtained from PBMCs. Receptors were obtained from a man aged 50-60 years in good health and CMV-seropositive. Each CDR3 is given with its conserved first and last residue. A D gene is named only where the DNA matches it firmly. Size is stated for part of the rows, as once, few or many counts, or as a class when the clone is expanded.

D | size | J | V | CDR3 | DNA
. | . | TRBJ2-5 | TRBV7-8 | CASSPTWGPQETQYF | TGTGCCAGTTCTCCAACGTGGGGCCCCCAAGAGACCCAGTACTTC
TRBD2 | . | TRBJ2-7 | TRBV6-6 | CASSPDGLRGEYF | TGTGCCAGCAGTCCGGACGGCCTTCGGGGGGAGTACTTC
TRBD2 | . | TRBJ2-5 | TRBV5-4 | CASSGTSGETQYF | TGTGCCAGCAGCGGGACTAGCGGAGAGACCCAGTACTTC
. | . | TRBJ2-2 | TRBV7-8 | CASSLAPGVTGELFF | TGTGCCAGCAGCTTAGCCCCCGGAGTCACCGGGGAGCTGTTTTTT
. | . | TRBJ1-5 | TRBV10-3 | CAISEGQLNQPQHF | TGTGCCATCAGTGAGGGGCAGCTGAATCAGCCCCAGCATTTT
TRBD2 | . | TRBJ2-2 | TRBV27 | CASSLRREAYTGELFF | TGTGCCAGCAGTTTACGGCGGGAGGCTTACACCGGGGAGCTGTTTTTT
. | . | TRBJ2-5 | TRBV9 | CASSVGKEIQETQYF | TGTGCCAGCAGCGTAGGAAAGGAGATCCAAGAGACCCAGTACTTC
. | . | TRBJ2-7 | TRBV6-1 | CASSVAATVSSYEQYF | TGTGCCAGCAGTGTTGCGGCAACCGTATCCTCCTACGAGCAGTACTTC
. | . | TRBJ2-2 | TRBV10-1 | CASSEDSHHTGELFF | TGCGCCAGCAGTGAGGACTCCCATCACACCGGGGAGCTGTTTTTT
. | . | TRBJ2-5 | TRBV9 | CASSARTGHETQYF | TGTGCCAGCAGCGCGCGAACAGGGCACGAGACCCAGTACTTC
TRBD2 | few | TRBJ2-7 | TRBV6-5 | CATRGLAGNEQYF | TGTGCCACCAGAGGACTAGCGGGGAACGAGCAGTACTTC
TRBD2 | . | TRBJ2-1 | TRBV5-4 | CASSLPGLAGNEQFF | TGTGCCAGCAGCCTTCCGGGACTAGCCGGCAATGAGCAGTTCTTC
. | once | TRBJ2-7 | TRBV30 | CAWSAGTRYEQYF | TGTGCCTGGAGCGCCGGGACTCGTTACGAGCAGTACTTC
. | . | TRBJ1-1 | TRBV5-4 | CASSLRGGTEAFF | TGTGCCAGCAGCTTGAGAGGGGGCACTGAAGCTTTCTTT
. | . | TRBJ2-3 | TRBV29-1 | CSVAIQESTDTQYF | TGCAGCGTTGCGATCCAGGAAAGCACAGATACGCAGTATTTT
TRBD1 | . | TRBJ2-1 | TRBV2 | CASGRDREGNEQFF | TGTGCCAGCGGACGGGACAGGGAAGGGAATGAGCAGTTCTTC
TRBD2 | . | TRBJ2-7 | TRBV27 | CASSLRTSGFTYEQYF | TGTGCCAGCAGTCTTAGGACTAGCGGGTTTACCTACGAGCAGTACTTC
TRBD1 | . | TRBJ1-1 | TRBV30 | CAWKDIRDRGLDTEAFF | TGTGCCTGGAAGGACATCCGGGACAGGGGCCTGGACACTGAAGCTTTCTTT
. | . | TRBJ2-5 | TRBV19 | CASSVRTGTARETQYF | TGTGCCAGTAGTGTCAGAACAGGGACGGCCCGTGAGACCCAGTACTTC
TRBD2 | . | TRBJ2-7 | TRBV10-2 | CATRLASDTYEQYF | TGCGCCACCAGACTAGCCTCCGACACCTACGAGCAGTACTTC
. | . | TRBJ1-1 | TRBV2 | CASNLRMNTEAFF | TGTGCCAGCAACCTCAGAATGAACACTGAAGCTTTCTTT
. | . | TRBJ2-5 | TRBV30 | CAWRRWRETQYF | TGTGCCTGGAGGAGGTGGCGAGAGACCCAGTACTTC
TRBD2 | once | TRBJ2-7 | TRBV30 | CAWSVPGLRVRVQYF | TGTGCCTGGAGTGTACCGGGACTAAGGGTTCGTGTGCAGTACTTC
TRBD2 | . | TRBJ2-7 | TRBV13 | CASSFSGRAAYEQYF | TGTGCCAGCAGCTTTAGCGGGAGGGCCGCCTACGAGCAGTACTTC
TRBD2 | once | TRBJ2-1 | TRBV5-1 | CASSLARTSGNNEQFF | TGCGCCAGCAGCCTCGCCCGGACTAGCGGGAACAATGAGCAGTTCTTC
. | . | TRBJ1-5 | TRBV19 | CASSSGIRSNQPQHF | TGTGCCAGTAGTTCCGGGATACGCAGCAATCAGCCCCAGCATTTT
. | . | TRBJ2-2 | TRBV7-3 | CASSTQHRDIPGELFF | TGTGCCAGCAGTACTCAACACCGGGACATCCCCGGGGAGCTGTTTTTT
. | . | TRBJ2-1 | TRBV10-3 | CAIWAPTYNEQFF | TGTGCCATCTGGGCCCCGACCTACAATGAGCAGTTCTTC
TRBD1 | . | TRBJ1-1 | TRBV6-5 | CASSVRDSRDTEAFF | TGTGCCAGCAGTGTGAGGGACAGTAGGGACACTGAAGCTTTCTTT
. | . | TRBJ1-2 | TRBV5-4 | CASRLQGRDYGYTF | TGTGCCAGCAGATTACAGGGTAGGGACTATGGCTACACCTTC
. | once | TRBJ2-2 | TRBV5-1 | CASSELLRGTGELFF | TGCGCCAGCAGCGAATTATTAAGGGGAACCGGGGAGCTGTTTTTT
TRBD1 | few | TRBJ1-4 | TRBV6-5 | CASSPRGFKEKLFF | TGTGCCAGCAGCCCCAGGGGGTTCAAAGAAAAACTGTTTTTT
TRBD2 | . | TRBJ2-1 | TRBV19 | CASSRSSGAKRNEQFF | TGTGCCAGTAGTAGATCTAGCGGGGCGAAAAGAAATGAGCAGTTCTTC
TRBD2 | . | TRBJ2-1 | TRBV7-3 | CASSLSPLAGLNEQFF | TGTGCCAGCAGCTTATCCCCCCTAGCGGGGCTCAATGAGCAGTTCTTC
TRBD1 | . | TRBJ2-7 | TRBV2 | CASSEGGARGLLLLASHEQYF | TGTGCCAGCAGTGAAGGGGGGGCCAGGGGGCTACTACTTCTCGCATCCCACGAGCAGTACTTC
TRBD2 | . | TRBJ2-5 | TRBV10-3 | CAIREGLGRNQETQYF | TGTGCCATCAGGGAGGGACTAGGGCGGAACCAAGAGACCCAGTACTTC
TRBD1 | . | TRBJ1-6 | TRBV7-4 | CAREGRGISPLHF | TGTGCCAGGGAGGGCAGGGGGATCTCACCCCTCCACTTT
TRBD2 | . | TRBJ2-1 | TRBV6-1 | CASISGSYNEQFF | TGTGCCAGCATAAGCGGGAGTTACAATGAGCAGTTCTTC
. | few | TRBJ2-5 | TRBV5-1 | CASSQDSQETQYF | TGCGCCAGCAGCCAGGACAGCCAAGAGACCCAGTACTTC
TRBD2 | . | TRBJ2-4 | TRBV2 | CASSEAGGSGNIQYF | TGTGCCAGCAGTGAAGCGGGGGGGTCCGGGAACATTCAGTACTTC
TRBD2 | . | TRBJ2-3 | TRBV2 | CASSSSGGTDTQYF | TGTGCCAGCAGCTCTAGCGGGGGGACAGATACGCAGTATTTT
. | few | TRBJ1-1 | TRBV5-4 | CASSLGGRQRNTEAFF | TGTGCCAGCAGCTTGGGGGGGCGGCAGAGAAACACTGAAGCTTTCTTT
TRBD1 | . | TRBJ2-7 | TRBV12-5 | CASGLGQGQPNYEQYF | TGTGCTAGTGGTTTGGGCCAGGGACAGCCTAACTACGAGCAGTACTTC
TRBD1 | . | TRBJ2-5 | TRBV15 | CATSKGQGWTQYF | TGTGCCACCAGCAAAGGACAGGGTTGGACCCAGTACTTC
. | few | TRBJ2-7 | TRBV5-4 | CASSMVSSPYEQYF | TGTGCCAGCAGCATGGTTTCGTCCCCCTACGAGCAGTACTTC
. | . | TRBJ2-2 | TRBV4-1 | CASSHTTGELFF | TGCGCCAGCAGTCACACCACCGGGGAGCTGTTTTTT
. | few | TRBJ1-2 | TRBV28 | CASSWPQQGEDGYTF | TGTGCCAGCAGTTGGCCCCAACAAGGGGAGGATGGCTACACCTTC
. | . | TRBJ2-5 | TRBV25-1 | CASSLAPETQYF | TGTGCCAGCAGTTTAGCCCCGGAGACCCAGTACTTC
. | few | TRBJ2-6 | TRBV2 | CASSGQGSPSGANVLTF | TGTGCCAGCAGTGGGCAGGGCTCTCCCTCTGGGGCCAACGTCCTGACTTTC
. | few | TRBJ2-7 | TRBV5-1 | CASSLSRASSYEQYF | TGCGCCAGCAGCCTAAGCAGGGCGAGCTCCTACGAGCAGTACTTC
TRBD2 | . | TRBJ2-3 | TRBV9 | CASSVAGTSGSDTQYF | TGTGCCAGCAGCGTAGCCGGGACTAGCGGATCAGATACGCAGTATTTT
TRBD2 | . | TRBJ2-3 | TRBV7-2 | CASSPRGGGGQNTDTQYF | TGTGCCAGCAGCCCCCGGGGAGGCGGGGGGCAAAACACAGATACGCAGTATTTT
. | . | TRBJ2-5 | TRBV5-1 | CASSLARGTQYF | TGCGCCAGCAGCTTGGCCCGGGGGACCCAGTACTTC
TRBD2 | . | TRBJ2-3 | TRBV7-3 | CASSPNLGGGAFTDTQYF | TGTGCCAGCAGTCCAAATCTGGGCGGGGGGGCTTTCACAGATACGCAGTATTTT
. | . | TRBJ2-3 | TRBV30 | CAWSFGGSTDTQYF | TGTGCCTGGAGTTTTGGCGGAAGCACAGATACGCAGTATTTT